This TCR beta chain derives from a study of cytomegalovirus exposure and HLA in healthy donors. The study's findings and limits: Some highly shared sequence variants likely arose as a pipeline artifact. Immune exposure data for these donors was limited to CMV serostatus. The study recorded over 150 TCR beta chains that were cytomegalovirus-associated.

Researchers ran the PCR with 60 Vbeta and 13 Jbeta primers. Generated by immunoSEQ multiplex PCR, the TCRdb table keeps only in-frame clones and is missing some. The sample has about 180,000 clones; 80% are singletons. Concerning this clone: No antigen is known for it.

Germline values: CDR1 LNHDA, CDR2 SQIVND (reference sequence). Trimming cost V 4 bases and J 5 bases, with 11 bases left between them. The CDR3 spans 13 residues. This chain joins TRBV19 and TRBJ1-1; D perhaps matches TRBD1 (6 bases). The sequence derives from a woman aged 30 to 39 in good health and CMV-seronegative. Material for sequencing was PBMCs. The CDR3 is CASSNRDRTEAFF. As DNA, the CDR3 is TGTGCCAGTAGTAACAGGGATAGAACTGAAGCTTTCTTT.